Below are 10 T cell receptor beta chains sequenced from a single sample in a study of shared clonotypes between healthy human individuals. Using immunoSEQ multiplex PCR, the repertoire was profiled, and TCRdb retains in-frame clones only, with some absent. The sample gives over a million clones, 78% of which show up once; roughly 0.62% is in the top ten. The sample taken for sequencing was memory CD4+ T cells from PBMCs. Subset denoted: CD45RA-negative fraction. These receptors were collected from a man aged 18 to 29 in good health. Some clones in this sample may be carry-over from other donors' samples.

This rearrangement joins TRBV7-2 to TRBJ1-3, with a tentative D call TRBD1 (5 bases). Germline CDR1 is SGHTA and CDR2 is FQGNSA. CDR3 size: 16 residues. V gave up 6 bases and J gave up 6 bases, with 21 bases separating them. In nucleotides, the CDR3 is TGTGCCAGCAGGTTCGGACAAGGTCTCGGGTCAAACACCATATATTTT. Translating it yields CASRFGQGLGSNTIYF.

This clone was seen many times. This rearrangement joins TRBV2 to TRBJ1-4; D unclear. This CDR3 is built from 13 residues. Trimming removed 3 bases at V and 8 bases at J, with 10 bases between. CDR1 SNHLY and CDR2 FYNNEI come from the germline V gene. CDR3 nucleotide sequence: TGTGCCAGCAGTGACCTAAGCGGGGAAAAACTGTTTTTT. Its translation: CASSDLSGEKLFF.

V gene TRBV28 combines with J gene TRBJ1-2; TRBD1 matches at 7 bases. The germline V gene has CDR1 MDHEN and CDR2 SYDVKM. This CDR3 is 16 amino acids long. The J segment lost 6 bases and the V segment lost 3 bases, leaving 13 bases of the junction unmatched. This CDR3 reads CASSLLGGGRWDGYTF. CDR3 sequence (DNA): TGTGCCAGCAGTTTGTTAGGGGGCGGTCGCTGGGATGGCTACACCTTC.

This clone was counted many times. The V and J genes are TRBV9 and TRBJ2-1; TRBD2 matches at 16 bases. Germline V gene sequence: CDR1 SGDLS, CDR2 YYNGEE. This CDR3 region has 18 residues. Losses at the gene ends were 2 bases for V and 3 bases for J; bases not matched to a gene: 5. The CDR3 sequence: CASSVGGTSGRGYNEQFF. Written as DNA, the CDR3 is TGTGCCAGCAGCGTCGGCGGGACTAGCGGGAGGGGCTACAATGAGCAGTTCTTC.

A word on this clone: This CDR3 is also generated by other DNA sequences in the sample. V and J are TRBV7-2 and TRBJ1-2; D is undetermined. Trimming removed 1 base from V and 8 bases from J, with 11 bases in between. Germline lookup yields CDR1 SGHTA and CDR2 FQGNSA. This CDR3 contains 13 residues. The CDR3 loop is CASSLVEGNGYTF. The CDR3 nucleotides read TGTGCCAGCAGCTTAGTGGAAGGGAACGGCTACACCTTC.

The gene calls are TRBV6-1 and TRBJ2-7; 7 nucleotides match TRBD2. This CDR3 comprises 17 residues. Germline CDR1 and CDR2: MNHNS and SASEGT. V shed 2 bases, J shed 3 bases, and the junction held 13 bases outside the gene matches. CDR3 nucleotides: TGTGCCAGCAGTGAAAAGGGGTCCCCGGGACTAAGCTACGAGCAGTACTTC. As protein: CASSEKGSPGLSYEQYF.

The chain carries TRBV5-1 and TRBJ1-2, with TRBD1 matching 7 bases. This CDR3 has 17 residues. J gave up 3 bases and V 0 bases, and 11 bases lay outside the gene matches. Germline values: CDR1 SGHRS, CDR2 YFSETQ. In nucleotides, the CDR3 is TGCGCCAGCAGCTTGGACCCAGGGGGAGCCAACCACTATGGCTACACCTTC. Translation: CASSLDPGGANHYGYTF. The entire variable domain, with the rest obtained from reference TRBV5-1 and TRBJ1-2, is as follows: KAGVTQTPRYLIKTRGQQVTLSCSPISGHRSVSWYQQTPGQGLQFLFEYFSETQRNKGNFPGRFSGRQFSNSRSEMNVSTLELGDSALYLCASSLDPGGANHYGYTFGSGTRLTVV.

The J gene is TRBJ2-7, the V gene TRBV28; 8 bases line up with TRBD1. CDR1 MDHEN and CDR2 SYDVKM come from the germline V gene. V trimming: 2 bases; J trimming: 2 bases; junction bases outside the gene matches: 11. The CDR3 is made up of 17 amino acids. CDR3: CASSLPPQDRAPYEQYF. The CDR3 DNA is TGTGCCAGCAGTTTACCGCCACAGGACAGGGCTCCCTACGAGCAGTACTTC.

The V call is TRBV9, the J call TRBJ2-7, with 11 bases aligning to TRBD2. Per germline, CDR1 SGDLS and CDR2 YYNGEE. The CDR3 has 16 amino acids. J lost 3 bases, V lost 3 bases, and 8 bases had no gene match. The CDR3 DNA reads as TGTGCCAGCAGCGAGGGGACTAGCGGTTACTTCTACGAGCAGTACTTC. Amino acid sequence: CASSEGTSGYFYEQYF.

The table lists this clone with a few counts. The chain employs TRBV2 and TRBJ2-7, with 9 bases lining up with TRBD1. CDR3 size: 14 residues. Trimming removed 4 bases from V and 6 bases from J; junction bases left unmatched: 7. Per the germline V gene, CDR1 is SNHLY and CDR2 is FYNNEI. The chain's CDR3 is CASSGGTGRAEQYF. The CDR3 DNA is TGTGCCAGCAGTGGAGGGACAGGGAGGGCCGAGCAGTACTTC.